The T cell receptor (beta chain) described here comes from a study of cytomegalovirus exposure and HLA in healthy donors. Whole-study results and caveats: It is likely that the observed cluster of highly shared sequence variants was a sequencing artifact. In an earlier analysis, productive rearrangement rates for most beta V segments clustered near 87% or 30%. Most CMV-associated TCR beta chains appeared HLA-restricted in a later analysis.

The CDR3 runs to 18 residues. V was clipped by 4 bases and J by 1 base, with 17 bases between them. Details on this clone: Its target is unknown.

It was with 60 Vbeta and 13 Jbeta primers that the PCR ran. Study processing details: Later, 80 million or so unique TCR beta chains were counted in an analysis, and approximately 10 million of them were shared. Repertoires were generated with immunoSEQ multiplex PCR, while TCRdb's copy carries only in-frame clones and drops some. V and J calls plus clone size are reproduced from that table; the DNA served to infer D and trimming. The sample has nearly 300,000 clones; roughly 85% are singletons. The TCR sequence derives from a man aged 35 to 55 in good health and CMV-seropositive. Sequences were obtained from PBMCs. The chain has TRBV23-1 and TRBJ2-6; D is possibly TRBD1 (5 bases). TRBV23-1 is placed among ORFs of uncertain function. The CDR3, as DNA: TGCGCCAGCAGTCTTCGCCCAGGGAACTATTCTGGGGCCAACGTCCTGACTTTC. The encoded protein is CASSLRPGNYSGANVLTF.